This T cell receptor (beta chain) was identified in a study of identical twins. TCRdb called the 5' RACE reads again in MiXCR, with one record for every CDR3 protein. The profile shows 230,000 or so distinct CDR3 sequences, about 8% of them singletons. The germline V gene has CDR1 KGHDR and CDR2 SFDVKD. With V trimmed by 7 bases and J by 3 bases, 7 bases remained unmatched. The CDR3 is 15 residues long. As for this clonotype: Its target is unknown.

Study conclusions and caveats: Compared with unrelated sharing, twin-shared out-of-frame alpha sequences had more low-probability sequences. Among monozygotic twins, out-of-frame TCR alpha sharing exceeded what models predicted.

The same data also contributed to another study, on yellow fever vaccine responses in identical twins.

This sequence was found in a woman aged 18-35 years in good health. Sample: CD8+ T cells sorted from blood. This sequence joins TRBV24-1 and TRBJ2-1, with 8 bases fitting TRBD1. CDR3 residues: CATSDQGAIYNEQFF. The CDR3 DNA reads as TGTGCCACCAGCGACCAGGGGGCCATCTACAATGAGCAGTTCTTC.